What follows describes a single TCR beta chain. Its specificity is unknown. Sequencing used immunoSEQ multiplex PCR; TCRdb keeps in-frame clones, though not all of them. Among some 97,000 clones listed, about 88% were seen once. This specimen belongs to a study of OX40 agonist ivuxolimab in advanced cancers. Overall study context: The dose-escalation cohort was about 86% male, with a mean age of around 60 years, ranging roughly 20 to 80. General study findings and limits: Clonal expansion by week 6 occurred in CD4+ and CD8+ blood T cells (at 0.1 to 3.0 mg/kg). Clonal expansion among partial responders at 0.1-3.0 mg/kg ranked near the lowest. Expanded clones were, on average, more numerous in CD8+ T cells than in CD4+.

The receptor was derived from an adult with an advanced solid tumor such as melanoma, head and neck, liver or kidney cancer. Sequencing was performed on CD4+ or CD8+ T cells sorted from blood, taken in a trial of the OX40 agonist ivuxolimab.

In DNA, the CDR3 is TGTGCCAGTAGTATAGACAGGCAGTACGAGCAGTACTTC. Its protein product is CASSIDRQYEQYF. The genes are TRBV19 and TRBJ2-7; D call uncertain. V was cut by 0 bases and J by 4 bases, with 7 bases left in between. Per germline, CDR1 LNHDA and CDR2 SQIVND (reference sequence). This CDR3 is 13 amino acids long.